The rows below give T cell receptor beta chains drawn from one sample of a study of human T cells and chemical hapten exposure. TCRdb re-derived calls from the RACE reads in MiXCR, one entry per CDR3 protein. The table lists around 250,000 distinct CDR3 sequences, 7.5% to 10% of them singletons, with approximately 2.2% in the top ten. The material was whole blood, obtained in connection with sensitization to the hapten diphenylcyclopropenone (DPC). These receptor sequences come from a woman in her thirties or forties with alopecia areata. Some clones in this sample may be carry-over from other donors' samples. Both conserved end residues are part of each CDR3. The D gene is left open where the match is weak.

v_gene	d_gene	CDR3aa
TRBV7-3	-	CASSPGLGLVDTQYF
TRBV4-1	TRBD1	CASSQDRTGWVEQFF
TRBV12-3/TRBV12-4	-	CASSLGREKLFF
TRBV20-1	-	CSARDMASARNEQFF
TRBV6-2/TRBV6-3	-	CASSYSEVSSYEQYF
TRBV29-1	TRBD2	CSISGTSGSPPDTQYF
TRBV7-3	TRBD2	CASSSGAGGIYNEQFF
TRBV7-9	-	CASGSTNEQFF
TRBV29-1	TRBD2	CSVRGLAGTYEQYF
TRBV27	-	CASSPMPPRYYEQYF
TRBV5-6	-	CASSFSGSYEQYF